A single T cell receptor beta chain is shown here with its context. The entry originates in a study of blood T cell repertoires in COVID-19. About the research overall: COVID-19 samples, acute and convalescent, were from the United States, Italy and Spain. The analysed material was cDNA or gDNA that came from T cells, B-cell-depleted T cells, or PBMCs.

Using immunoSEQ multiplex PCR, the repertoire was profiled, and TCRdb retains in-frame clones only, with some absent. The sample holds 250,000 to 300,000 clones; approximately 89% are singletons and the top ten take around 2.2%. Germline CDR1 reads SGHVS; CDR2 reads FNYEAQ. This CDR3 region has 17 residues. Trimming took off 5 bases at V and 2 bases at J, with 18 bases between the two ends. The sequence derives from a woman younger than 45 with COVID-19, enrolled during active disease. The V gene is TRBV7-6, the J gene TRBJ2-2; D might be TRBD1 (5 bases). Sequenced sample: peripheral blood. CDR3 in amino acids: CASSPGPGSLNTGELFF. DNA for the CDR3: TGTGCCAGCAGCCCAGGGCCCGGCTCTCTCAACACCGGGGAGCTGTTTTTT.